This TCR beta chain was obtained from a study of blood T cells in healthy people across ages. General study results and limits: Changes seen in expanded clonotypes were possibly confounded by donor CMV status left unknown. Underestimates were what the diversity estimates from one million T cells were considered to be. PBMCs went unsorted, and a conclusive naive versus antigen-experienced comparison was therefore prevented.

A second PCR, run for roughly 7 to 11 cycles, used a sample-barcoded 5' primer plus a J-beta primer mix. Using its own MiXCR run on the 5' RACE reads, TCRdb lists one record per CDR3 protein. The profile shows roughly 720,000 distinct CDR3 sequences, around half of them singletons. Per sample, extraction of total RNA gave at least 5 micrograms in every case. Comment on this clonotype: Its specificity is not known.

Trimming took 4 bases from V and 0 from J, leaving 13 bases between them. Per germline, CDR1 LGHDT and CDR2 YNNKEL (reference sequence). The CDR3 is 15 residues long. This chain uses TRBV3-1 with TRBJ2-7; D is tentatively TRBD1 or TRBD2 (5 bases each). The origin of this receptor is a man older than 75 in good health. Sequencing was done on a sample of blood. The DNA for the CDR3 is TGTGCCAGCAGCCCCCACGATGGGACCTCCTACGAGCAGTACTTC. Amino acid sequence: CASSPHDGTSYEQYF.